This section outlines one T cell receptor (beta chain) sequence together with its context. CDR3 length equals 9 residues. Germline CDR1 DFQATT, CDR2 SNEGSKA (reference sequence). The authors' processing: Estimation of nucleated cell counts was performed using reference gene primer amplification. Clones were read by immunoSEQ multiplex PCR, and TCRdb kept only the in-frame ones, dropping some. The V and J calls and clone size are taken from that table; D and trimming were inferred from the DNA. Counted here are about 200,000 clones, under 90% occurring once; the ten biggest clones make up 7.8%. While infection was still active, Seattle patients were enrolled and then followed longitudinally. The sample belongs to a study of blood T cell repertoires in COVID-19. Study-wide background: Samples representing acute and convalescent COVID-19 were sourced from the United States, Italy and Spain. T cells, B-cell-depleted T cells, or PBMCs provided the cDNA or gDNA that served as material.

The material sequenced was peripheral blood. This clonotype originated in a woman older than 75 with COVID-19, enrolled during active disease. V is TRBV20-1 and J is TRBJ1-2; D gene ambiguous. The CDR3 region has the DNA TGCAGCGCCTCGGGAGGCTACACCTTC. Translated, it gives CSASGGYTF.